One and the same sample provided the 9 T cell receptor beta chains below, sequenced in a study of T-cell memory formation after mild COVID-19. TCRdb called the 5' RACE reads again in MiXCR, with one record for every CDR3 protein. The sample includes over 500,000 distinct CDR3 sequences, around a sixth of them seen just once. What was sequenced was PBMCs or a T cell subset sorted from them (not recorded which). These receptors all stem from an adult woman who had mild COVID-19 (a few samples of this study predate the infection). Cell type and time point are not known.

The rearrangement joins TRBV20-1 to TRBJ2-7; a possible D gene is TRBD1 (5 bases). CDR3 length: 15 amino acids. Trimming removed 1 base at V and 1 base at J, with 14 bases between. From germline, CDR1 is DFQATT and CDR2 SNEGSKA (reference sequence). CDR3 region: CSARVLPGMSYEQYF. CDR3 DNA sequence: TGCAGTGCTAGAGTCCTCCCAGGGATGTCCTACGAGCAGTACTTC.

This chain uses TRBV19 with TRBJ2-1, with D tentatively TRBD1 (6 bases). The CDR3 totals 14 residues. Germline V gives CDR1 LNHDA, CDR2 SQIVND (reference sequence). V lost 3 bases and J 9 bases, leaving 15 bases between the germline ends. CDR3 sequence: CASSMDYRAVEQFF. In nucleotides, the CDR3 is TGTGCCAGTAGTATGGATTACAGGGCTGTTGAGCAGTTCTTC. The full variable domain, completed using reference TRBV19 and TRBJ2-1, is DGGITQSPKYLFRKEGQNVTLSCEQNLNHDAMYWYRQDPGQGLRLIYYSQIVNDFQKGDIAEGYSVSREKKESFPLTVTSAQKNPTAFYLCASSMDYRAVEQFFGPGTRLTVL.

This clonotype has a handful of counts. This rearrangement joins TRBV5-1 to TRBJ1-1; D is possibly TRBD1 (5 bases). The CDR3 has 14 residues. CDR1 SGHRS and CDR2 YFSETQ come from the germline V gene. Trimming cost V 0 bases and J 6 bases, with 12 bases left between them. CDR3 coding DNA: TGCGCCAGCAGCTTGGTTGGACAACCGTCTGAAGCTTTCTTT. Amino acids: CASSLVGQPSEAFF.

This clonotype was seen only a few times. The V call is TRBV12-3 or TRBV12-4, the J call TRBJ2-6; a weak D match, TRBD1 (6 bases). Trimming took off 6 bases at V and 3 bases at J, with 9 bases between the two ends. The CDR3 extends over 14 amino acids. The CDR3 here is CASSQGGGANVLTF. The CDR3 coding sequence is TGTGCCAGCAGCCAAGGGGGTGGGGCCAACGTCCTGACTTTC.

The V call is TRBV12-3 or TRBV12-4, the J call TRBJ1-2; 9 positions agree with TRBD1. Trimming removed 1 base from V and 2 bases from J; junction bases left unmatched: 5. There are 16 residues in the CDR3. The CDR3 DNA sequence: TGTGCCAGCAGTTTAGGAGGACAGGGGTTAAACTATGGCTACACCTTC. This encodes CASSLGGQGLNYGYTF.

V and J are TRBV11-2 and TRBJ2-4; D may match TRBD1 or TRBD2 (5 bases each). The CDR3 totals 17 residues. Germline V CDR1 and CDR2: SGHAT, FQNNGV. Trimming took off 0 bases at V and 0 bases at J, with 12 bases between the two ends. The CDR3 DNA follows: TGTGCCAGCAGCTTAGAACCGGGACGGATAGCCAAAAACATTCAGTACTTC. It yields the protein CASSLEPGRIAKNIQYF.

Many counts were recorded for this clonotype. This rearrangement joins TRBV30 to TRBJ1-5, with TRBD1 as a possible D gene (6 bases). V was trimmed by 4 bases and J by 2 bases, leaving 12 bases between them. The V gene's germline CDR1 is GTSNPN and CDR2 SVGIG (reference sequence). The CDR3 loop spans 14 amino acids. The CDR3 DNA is TGTGCCTGGAACGGTAGACAGGGCAATCAGCCCCAGCATTTT. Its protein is CAWNGRQGNQPQHF.

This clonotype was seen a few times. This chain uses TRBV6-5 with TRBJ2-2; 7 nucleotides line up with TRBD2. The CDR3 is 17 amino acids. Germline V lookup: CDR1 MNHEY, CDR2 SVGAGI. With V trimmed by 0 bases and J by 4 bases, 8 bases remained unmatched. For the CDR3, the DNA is TGTGCCAGCAGTTACTCGGGGGGAGGGAAAATCACCGGGGAGCTGTTTTTT. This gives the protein CASSYSGGGKITGELFF.

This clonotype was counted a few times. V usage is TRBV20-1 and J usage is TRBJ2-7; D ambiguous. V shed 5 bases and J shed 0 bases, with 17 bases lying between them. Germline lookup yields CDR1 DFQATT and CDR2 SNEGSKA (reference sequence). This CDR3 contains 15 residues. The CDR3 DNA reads TGCAGTGCTCTAGGGTCGCACCTTAGCTCCTACGAGCAGTACTTC. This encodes CSALGSHLSSYEQYF.